This TCR beta chain was sequenced in a study of blood T cell repertoires in COVID-19. For the study at large: Donors in the United States, Italy and Spain gave samples during acute or convalescent COVID-19. The analysed material was cDNA or gDNA that came from T cells, B-cell-depleted T cells, or PBMCs.

Authors' processing steps: Reference gene primer amplification gave nucleated cell count estimates. Assay used: immunoSEQ multiplex PCR; TCRdb lists only in-frame clones, some missing. That table furnishes V, J and clone size, whereas the DNA furnished D and trimming. The sample shows 90,000 to 100,000 clones, 84% of them seen only once. CDR1 and CDR2 (germline): SEHNR, FQNEAQ (reference sequence). V shed 1 base, J shed 7 bases, and the junction held 7 bases outside the gene matches. This CDR3 is built from 14 residues. The source of this sequence is a man aged 70-80 years with active or convalescent COVID-19. V usage is TRBV7-9 and J usage is TRBJ2-7; 7 positions match TRBD1. Specimen: peripheral blood. The CDR3 loop reads CASSLVQGREEQYF. The CDR3 nucleotides are TGTGCCAGCAGCTTAGTACAGGGGAGAGAGGAGCAGTACTTC.